Each of the 23 T cell receptor beta chains below was sequenced from the same sample in a study of T cells after yellow fever vaccination. One entry per CDR3 protein, called by TCRdb with MiXCR from the 5' RACE reads. The top ten clones hold about 15% of a sample with fewer than 400,000 distinct CDR3 sequences, 6.2% of them seen once. The sequenced sample was PBMCs, obtained 5 days after the yellow fever booster vaccination. The source is a man aged 25 to 40 who received the YFV17D yellow fever vaccine.

The chain uses TRBV5-3 and TRBJ2-1, with D perhaps TRBD1 or TRBD2 (5 bases each). TRBV5-3 is reported as an ORF; its role is uncertain. The V and J ends lost 4 bases and 10 bases respectively, with 9 bases between them. The CDR3 runs to 11 residues. The CDR3 is CARSTGLEQFF. The CDR3 DNA reads as TGTGCCAGAAGCACGGGGCTGGAGCAGTTCTTC.

This sequence joins TRBV7-8 and TRBJ2-3, with 15 bases matching TRBD2. V shed 4 bases and J 8 bases; nucleotides not matched to a gene: 7. The germline V gene has CDR1 SGHVS and CDR2 FQNEAQ. CDR3 length equals 16 residues. The CDR3 nucleotides read TGTGCCAGCAGCTCCGGACTAGCGGGAGGGTTGGGTACGCAGTATTTT. Translated: CASSSGLAGGLGTQYF.

This clonotype turned up a few times. The chain uses TRBV28 and TRBJ1-1, with D unresolved. This CDR3 is 11 amino acids long. CDR1 is MDHEN, CDR2 SYDVKM, per germline. Trimming took off 6 bases at V and 7 bases at J, with 9 bases between the two ends. The CDR3, as DNA: TGTGCCAGCAGCACTAGGTATGAAGCTTTCTTT. The encoded protein is CASSTRYEAFF.

This clonotype was seen many times. The chain has TRBV5-1 and TRBJ2-1; the match to TRBD2 covers 16 bases. In germline, CDR1 is SGHRS, CDR2 YFSETQ. Trimming at V came to 0 bases and at J to 4 bases, leaving 10 bases not matched to a gene. There are 20 residues in the CDR3. The DNA of the CDR3 is TGCGCCAGCAGCTTGGCCGGGGGACTAGCGGGAGGGTCTGAGTACAATGAGCAGTTCTTC. This gives the protein CASSLAGGLAGGSEYNEQFF.

This clonotype was detected a few times. The chain is built from TRBV4-3 and TRBJ2-3; 7 nucleotides match TRBD1. There are 13 residues in the CDR3. Germline CDR1 LGHNA, CDR2 YSLEER. V dropped 2 bases and J dropped 6; count of bases not matched to a gene: 2. The DNA of the CDR3 is TGCGCCAGCAGCCAATTGACAGGGGATACGCAGTATTTT. Encoded protein: CASSQLTGDTQYF.

V gene TRBV15 combines with J gene TRBJ1-1; no definite D call. CDR1 and CDR2 (germline): LNHNV, YYDKDF (reference sequence). This CDR3 contains 14 residues. V was shortened by 9 bases and J by 0 bases, with 14 bases between the two germline ends. CDR3 loop: CATVLGSMNTEAFF. In DNA, the CDR3 is TGTGCCACAGTGCTAGGGTCGATGAACACTGAAGCTTTCTTT. Filled out from reference TRBV15 and TRBJ1-1, the complete variable domain reads DAMVIQNPRYQVTQFGKPVTLSCSQTLNHNVMYWYQQKSSQAPKLLFHYYDKDFNNEADTPDNFQSRRPNTSFCFLDIRSPGLGDTAMYLCATVLGSMNTEAFFGQGTRLTVV.

A remark on this clonotype: The CDR3 end shows no conserved phenylalanine or tryptophan, and so a read error is likely. V gene TRBV15 combines with J gene TRBJ2-3, with 7 bases matching TRBD2. The J segment lost 0 bases and the V segment lost 5 bases, leaving 8 bases of the junction unmatched. CDR3 length: 16 amino acids. Germline V lookup: CDR1 LNHNV, CDR2 YYDKDF (reference sequence). CDR3 in amino acids: CATSLAASVSTDTQYL. The CDR3 nucleotides are TGTGCCACCAGCCTAGCGGCAAGCGTTAGCACAGATACGCAGTATCTT.

The J gene is TRBJ2-6, the V gene TRBV14, with 7 bases fitting TRBD1. This CDR3 has 19 residues. V dropped 3 bases and J dropped 0; count of bases not matched to a gene: 11. Germline CDR1 SGHDN, CDR2 FVKESK. The CDR3 nucleotides read TGTGCCAGCAGCCAGAACCGGGACAGAAAGTTCTCTGGGGCCAACGTCCTGACTTTC. It yields the protein CASSQNRDRKFSGANVLTF.

Ten or more counts support this clonotype. V usage is TRBV3-1 and J usage is TRBJ2-3; either TRBD1 or TRBD2 may supply D (6 bases each). Looked up from germline, CDR1 is LGHDT and CDR2 is YNNKEL (reference sequence). The V and J ends lost 0 bases and 6 bases respectively, with 22 bases between them. This CDR3 has 18 residues. This chain's CDR3 is CASSQDSGGGTTVDTQYF. CDR3 DNA sequence: TGTGCCAGCAGCCAAGATAGCGGTGGTGGGACAACCGTGGATACGCAGTATTTT.

This clonotype came up many times. The junction does not match germline at one end; this may be a read error. V and J are TRBV5-5 and TRBJ2-2, with 10 bases identical to TRBD2. The V gene's germline CDR1 is SGHKS and CDR2 YYEKEE (reference sequence). The CDR3 extends over 14 amino acids. In DNA, the CDR3 is TGTTCCAGCAGCGGACTAGCGGATACCGGGGAGCTGTTTTTT. Amino acids: CSSSGLADTGELFF.

This clonotype was observed many times. V gene TRBV7-2 combines with J gene TRBJ2-7, with TRBD2 matching over 8 bases. The V segment lost 2 bases and the J segment 4 bases; nucleotides outside the gene matches: 7. This CDR3 is 15 amino acids long. The germline V gene encodes CDR1 SGHTA and CDR2 FQGNSA. CDR3 nucleotides: TGTGCCAGCAGCTTAAGGAGCGGGAGTGGATACGAGCAGTACTTC. This codes for CASSLRSGSGYEQYF. The full variable domain, rest sourced from reference TRBV7-2 and TRBJ2-7, is GAGVSQSPSNKVTEKGKDVELRCDPISGHTALYWYRQSLGQGLEFLIYFQGNSAPDKSGLPSDRFSAERTGGSVSTLTIQRTQQEDSAVYLCASSLRSGSGYEQYFGPGTRLTVT.

The table lists this clonotype with many counts. CDR3 sequence reads: CSASGTRGMVEQFF. The CDR3 bases are TGCAGTGCTAGTGGGACTAGGGGGATGGTTGAGCAGTTCTTC. J is TRBJ2-1 and V is TRBV20-1; TRBD2 agrees at 8 bases. V shed 3 bases, J shed 9 bases, and the junction held 10 bases outside the gene matches. The CDR3 has 14 amino acids. Germline lookup yields CDR1 DFQATT and CDR2 SNEGSKA (reference sequence).

This chain uses TRBV18 with TRBJ2-3, with 7 bases fitting TRBD1. J gave up 6 bases and V 5 bases, and 17 bases lay outside the gene matches. In germline, CDR1 is KGHSH, CDR2 LQKENI. The CDR3 spans 17 residues. In DNA, the CDR3 is TGTGCCAGCTCAACAGGACAGGCGATCCAATATATGGATACGCAGTATTTT. Amino acids: CASSTGQAIQYMDTQYF.

There are a few counts of this clonotype. This sequence joins TRBV7-2 and TRBJ2-2; 9 nucleotides align to TRBD2. The V and J ends lost 2 bases and 8 bases, in that order; junction bases with no gene match: 15. Germline values: CDR1 SGHTA, CDR2 FQGNSA. CDR3 length equals 18 residues. CDR3 protein: CASSLKLAGWTFTGELFF. CDR3 bases: TGTGCCAGCAGCTTAAAGCTAGCGGGATGGACTTTTACGGGGGAGCTGTTTTTT.

The table lists this clonotype with many counts. The chain is built from TRBV12-3 or TRBV12-4 and TRBJ2-3; 12 nucleotides match TRBD2. This CDR3 has 13 residues. The trim removed 10 bases at V and 4 bases at J, leaving 3 bases unmatched. This CDR3 reads CATSSGRADTQYF. The CDR3 nucleotides read TGTGCCACCTCTAGCGGGAGGGCAGATACGCAGTATTTT.

This clonotype was detected a few times. The V and J genes are TRBV6-5 and TRBJ2-7; 9 nucleotides line up with TRBD1. Trimming cost V 2 bases and J 10 bases; bases outside gene matches: 6. CDR3 length: 13 residues. Germline CDR1 and CDR2: MNHEY and SVGAGI. CDR3 region: CASSYLTGGNQYF. In DNA, the CDR3 is TGTGCCAGCAGTTACCTGACAGGGGGTAACCAGTACTTC.

The V and J genes are TRBV2 and TRBJ2-1; D not resolved. V was cut by 4 bases and J by 10 bases, with 8 bases left in between. Germline V CDR1 and CDR2: SNHLY, FYNNEI. The CDR3 extends over 11 amino acids. CDR3 in DNA: TGTGCCAGCAGTGGGTTGGCGGAGCAGTTCTTC. Translating it yields CASSGLAEQFF.

This chain joins TRBV7-6 and TRBJ2-3; unclear D gene. Trimming removed 1 base from V and 0 bases from J, with 8 bases in between. From germline, CDR1 is SGHVS and CDR2 FNYEAQ. CDR3 length: 15 residues. CDR3 in amino acids: CASSLVESSTDTQYF. CDR3 sequence (DNA): TGTGCCAGCAGCTTAGTGGAGTCTAGCACAGATACGCAGTATTTT.

The V call is TRBV24-1, the J call TRBJ1-5; D gene ambiguous. The V gene's germline CDR1 is KGHDR and CDR2 SFDVKD. This CDR3 has 13 amino acids. Trimming removed 2 bases at V and 0 bases at J, with 1 base between. The CDR3 is CATSDYSNQPQHF. CDR3 bases: TGTGCCACCAGTGATTATAGCAATCAGCCCCAGCATTTT.

There are a few counts of this clonotype. The chain has TRBV28 and TRBJ2-7, with D perhaps being TRBD1 or TRBD2 (5 bases each). This CDR3 is built from 9 residues. The germline gives CDR1 MDHEN, CDR2 SYDVKM. Trimming cost V 8 bases and J 6 bases, with 5 bases left between them. The CDR3 nucleotides are TGTGCCAGCGGGGGCGAGCAGTACTTC. Residues: CASGGEQYF. Complete variable domain (other parts from reference TRBV28 and TRBJ2-7): DVKVTQSSRYLVKRTGEKVFLECVQDMDHENMFWYRQDPGLGLRLIYFSYDVKMKEKGDIPEGYSVSREKKERFSLILESASTNQTSMYLCASGGEQYFGPGTRLTVT.

This clonotype was observed a handful of times. This rearrangement joins TRBV28 to TRBJ2-7, with 9 bases aligning to TRBD2. J lost 4 bases, V lost 2 bases, and 6 bases had no gene match. This CDR3 has 15 residues. In germline, CDR1 is MDHEN, CDR2 SYDVKM. Written as DNA, the CDR3 is TGTGCCAGCAGTTTAGAGGGTAGCGGGAGTTACGAGCAGTACTTC. Amino acids: CASSLEGSGSYEQYF.

With regard to this clonotype: One end of the junction does not line up with germline, which may come from a read error. The CDR3 DNA reads as TGTGCCCGCAGTTCCCGGAGCGGTTCCTTACCTACCACCGGGGAGCTGTTTTTT. Translated: CARSSRSGSLPTTGELFF. The chain carries TRBV12-3 or TRBV12-4 and TRBJ2-2; maybe TRBD2 (5 bases). The CDR3 is made up of 18 amino acids.

The rearrangement joins TRBV6-4 to TRBJ2-3; 12 nucleotides match TRBD2. CDR3 size: 15 residues. Germline CDR1 reads MRHNA; CDR2 reads SNTAGT. The V gene end was trimmed by 5 bases and the J gene end by 6 bases; junction bases not matched to a gene: 6. CDR3 protein: CASSLAGGNEDTQYF. In DNA form, the CDR3 reads TGTGCCAGCAGTCTAGCGGGAGGGAACGAGGATACGCAGTATTTT.